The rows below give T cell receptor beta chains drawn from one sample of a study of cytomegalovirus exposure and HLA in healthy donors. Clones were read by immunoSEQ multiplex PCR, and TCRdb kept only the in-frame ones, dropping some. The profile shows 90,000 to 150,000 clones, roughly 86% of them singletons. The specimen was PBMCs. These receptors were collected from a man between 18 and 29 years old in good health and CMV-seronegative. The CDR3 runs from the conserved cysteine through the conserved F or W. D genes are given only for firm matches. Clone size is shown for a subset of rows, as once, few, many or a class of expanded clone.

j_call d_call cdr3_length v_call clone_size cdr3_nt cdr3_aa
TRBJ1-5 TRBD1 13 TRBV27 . TGTGCCAGCAGGAAGGGGGCGGTTCAGCCCCAGCATTTT CASRKGAVQPQHF
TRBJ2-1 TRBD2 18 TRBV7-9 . TGTGCCAGCAGCTTAGTAGCGGGCCAATTCAGCTCCTACAATGAGCAGTTCTTC CASSLVAGQFSSYNEQFF
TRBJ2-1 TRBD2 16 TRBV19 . TGTGCCAGTAGATTGGGAGTGGGCGGGGGGGACTATGAGCAGTTCTTC CASRLGVGGGDYEQFF
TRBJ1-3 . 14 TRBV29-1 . TGCAGCGTTGGAAGTGGCGGTCCTGGAAACACCATATATTTT CSVGSGGPGNTIYF
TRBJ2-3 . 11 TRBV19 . TGTGCCAGTACAGGGACAGATACGCAGTATTTT CASTGTDTQYF
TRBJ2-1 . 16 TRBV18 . TGTGCCAGCTCACCGGCCGCCCTAACTAATTACAATGAGCAGTTCTTC CASSPAALTNYNEQFF
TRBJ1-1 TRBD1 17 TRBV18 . TGTGCCAGCTCACCTAACGCAAGACAGGGTCCGAACACTGAAGCTTTCTTT CASSPNARQGPNTEAFF
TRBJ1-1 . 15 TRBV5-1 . TGCGCCAGCAGCTTGGCCCAGGGCGGGGGCACTGAAGCTTTCTTT CASSLAQGGGTEAFF
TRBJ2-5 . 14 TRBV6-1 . TGTGCCAGCAGTGAAGCTCGGGTCCGGGAGACCCAGTACTTC CASSEARVRETQYF
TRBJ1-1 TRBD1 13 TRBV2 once TGTGCCAGCAGGGGACAGCCGAACACTGAAGCTTTCTTT CASRGQPNTEAFF
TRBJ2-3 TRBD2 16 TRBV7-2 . TGTGCCAGCAGCACCGGACTAGCGGGAATCACAGATACGCAGTATTTT CASSTGLAGITDTQYF
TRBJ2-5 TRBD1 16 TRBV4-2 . TGTGCCAGCAGCCGCGACGGGACAGGCGAACAAGAGACCCAGTACTTC CASSRDGTGEQETQYF
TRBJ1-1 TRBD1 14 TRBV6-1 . TGTGCCAGCAGTTCAGGACAGGGTAACACTGAAGCTTTCTTT CASSSGQGNTEAFF
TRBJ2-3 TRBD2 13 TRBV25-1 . TGTGCCAGCAGTGAGCCCGGGACTAGCGAGCAGTATTTT CASSEPGTSEQYF
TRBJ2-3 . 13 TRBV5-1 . TGCGCCAGCAGCCCCGGGTCCACAGATACGCAGTATTTT CASSPGSTDTQYF
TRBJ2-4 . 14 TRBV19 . TGTGCCAGTAGTATAGTTGGGGGGTCGAGGAGTCAGTACTTC CASSIVGGSRSQYF
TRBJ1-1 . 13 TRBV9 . TGTGCCAGCAGCGGAGGGGGGGACACTGAAGCTTTCTTT CASSGGGDTEAFF
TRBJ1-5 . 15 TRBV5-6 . TGTGCCAGCAGTTATTACAGCGGGAGCAATCAGCCCCAGCATTTT CASSYYSGSNQPQHF
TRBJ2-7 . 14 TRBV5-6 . TGTGCCAGCAGCTTGGGCAGGGCTACCTACGAGCAGTACTTC CASSLGRATYEQYF
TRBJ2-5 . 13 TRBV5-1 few TGCGCCAGCAGTCACCGGGAACAAGAGACCCAGTACTTC CASSHREQETQYF
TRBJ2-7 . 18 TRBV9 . TGTGCCAGCAGCGGGAGCTTTTTCGGGGGTCCAGGGGGATGTGAGCAGTACTTC CASSGSFFGGPGGCEQYF
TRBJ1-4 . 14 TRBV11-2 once TGTGCCAGCAGCTTCGGCAGGGAGGGTGAAAAACTGTTTTTT CASSFGREGEKLFF
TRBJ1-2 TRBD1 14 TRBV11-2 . TGTGCCAGCAGCCCGACAGGGGGCGACTATGGCTACACCTTC CASSPTGGDYGYTF
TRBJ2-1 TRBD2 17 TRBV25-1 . TGTGCCAGCAGGGTTACTAGCGGGAGGGCCACAGGGGATGAGCAGTTCTTC CASRVTSGRATGDEQFF
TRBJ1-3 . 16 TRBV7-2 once TGTGCCAGCAGCTTATCGGGGGGAAGCTCTGGAAACACCATATATTTT CASSLSGGSSGNTIYF